The present T cell receptor (beta chain) was sequenced within a study of OX40 agonist ivuxolimab in advanced cancers. The protocol was immunoSEQ multiplex PCR, while the TCRdb copy is restricted to in-frame clones and leaves out a portion. Of tens of thousands of clones in the sample, about nine tenths were seen once. CDR1 and CDR2 from the germline V gene are SGHTA and FQGNSA. This CDR3 spans 16 amino acids. Germline trimming cut 7 bases from V and 2 bases from J; bases unmatched to any gene: 12. Here the sequenced sample was CD4+ or CD8+ T cells sorted from blood, taken in a trial of the OX40 agonist ivuxolimab. This sequence originates from an adult with an advanced solid tumor such as melanoma, head and neck, liver or kidney cancer. V usage is TRBV7-2 and J usage is TRBJ2-3, with 7 bases that match TRBD2. For the CDR3, the DNA is TGTGCCAGCACCTTCTCTCTGGGAGGGTTCACAGATACGCAGTATTTT. This sequence encodes CASTFSLGGFTDTQYF.